The T cell receptor (beta chain) under discussion was sequenced for a study of T cell responses to AZD1222 COVID-19 vaccine (dated by TCRdb to the early 2020s). A note on the overall study: AZD1222 recipients whose second dose came at about 4 weeks and those whose second dose came at about 12 weeks were combined into one group, since spike-specific TCR depth and breadth did not differ between the two schedules. TCR sequencing was performed for fewer than 250 trial participants, of whom around 200 were given two doses of AZD1222 and around 25 were given two doses of MenACWY control vaccine. Trial participants were enrolled into age subgroups of 18-55, 56-69 and 70-plus years, which contained about 160, 30 and 59 TCR-sequenced participants, respectively.

Via the germline V gene (reference sequence), CDR1 is WNHNN and CDR2 SYGVQD. Trimming removed 9 bases from V and 4 bases from J; the gene matches leave 4 bases unexplained. The CDR3 contains 13 residues, cysteine and phenylalanine counted. Only the CDR3 portion is preserved as DNA: 39 bases, with reading frame beginning at the first base. Concerning this clone itself: The specificity of this receptor is unknown. No base-level quality is on record; no much larger clone is a single base apart.

The time point label corresponds to: baseline before first vaccination. Samples from vaccinated people were obtained from the UK trials COV001 and COV002, which included a single-blind randomized controlled phase 2/3 trial of AZD1222 (ChAdOx1 nCoV-19) in healthy adults. Trial participant PBMC samples were collected at day 0 and day 28 after the second dose for TCRbeta chain sequencing. The research as a whole found: The vaccine-associated CD4 TCRs covered the entire spike protein, and the dominant responses fell in regions 160-218 and 743-854. Most participants were white British and females outnumbered males, and the authors suggested that clonal diversity may have been underestimated. After two AZD1222 doses, spike-specific TCR breadth and depth were significantly higher than at day 0 and than in MenACWY recipients. In the small 56-69-year group, the increase in depth fell short of significance, most likely because of low power. Because no samples from the day 14 peak response were available, repertoires could be characterized only after the peak T cell response. Nearly half of unique spike-specific TCRs reportedly recognized epitopes outside regions mutated in the B.1.351 and B.1.1.7 variants. Only a handful of AZD1222 recipients were SARS-CoV-2 seropositive at baseline, limiting conclusions about previously exposed vaccinees.

The CDR3 regions of human TCRbeta chains were analyzed by immunosequencing. The authors' analysis ran thus. Repertoire TCRs were matched against a reference library of SARS-CoV-2-specific TCRs generated with the MIRA antigen-specificity platform. Breadth meant the fraction of unique TCRs that were SARS-CoV-2-associated, whereas depth meant the fraction of total T cells that were SARS-CoV-2-associated. Using the MIRA data, each spike-specific TCR was mapped to the spike region that the TCR reacts to and placed in a CD4 or CD8 class. Log10-transformed breadth and depth values were compared by one-way ANOVA with Sidak's multiple comparisons tests. Here the immuneACCESS table is served through TCRdb, limited to in-frame sequences with V and J called. Missing clones are a known gap in these copies; in checked studies unresolved V genes cover under half, and the rest lacks a known reason. The DNA gave D and trimming, while V, J and clone size come from that table. Across this sample there are some 170,000 clones, with just over 90% seen only once. Around 2.6% of the sample is held by the ten biggest clonotypes.

The rearranged chain carries TRBV10-1 and TRBJ2-7; TRBD2 fits 12 bases in the junction. The TCR comes from an adult in good health. The material was peripheral blood, obtained on day 0 of AZD1222 vaccination. The CDR3 protein is CARKTSGSYEQYF. DNA sequence: TGCGCCAGGAAGACTAGCGGGAGTTACGAGCAGTACTTC.